A selection of T cell receptor beta chains follows, all from one sample in a study of cytomegalovirus exposure and HLA in healthy donors. Sequencing used immunoSEQ multiplex PCR; TCRdb keeps in-frame clones, though not all of them. The data hold roughly 150,000 clones, with about 80% observed a single time. Input material: PBMCs. These receptors originate from a middle-aged man in good health and CMV-seropositive. The CDR3 runs from the conserved cysteine through the conserved F or W. D genes are given only for firm matches. Size is omitted from some rows. Given values are once, few, many or a class for expanded clones.

v_gene	d_gene	j_gene	abundance	CDR3nt	CDR3aa
TRBV30	NA	TRBJ2-7	NA	TGTGCCTGGAGCGAGTCCTACGAGCAGTACTTC	CAWSESYEQYF
TRBV28	NA	TRBJ1-3	NA	TGTGCCAGCAGTTCTCTGCTCGGGTTCGGAAACACCATATATTTT	CASSSLLGFGNTIYF
TRBV28	NA	TRBJ1-4	NA	TGTGCCAGCCAAAGGACAGTTAATGAAAAACTGTTTTTT	CASQRTVNEKLFF
TRBV27	TRBD2	TRBJ2-1	NA	TGTGCCAGCAGCCTAGCGGCTTCAACCTACAATGAGCAGTTCTTC	CASSLAASTYNEQFF
TRBV5-1	TRBD1	TRBJ1-2	NA	TGCGCCAGCAGCTTGGGGACAGGGGTGGGCTATGGCTACACCTTC	CASSLGTGVGYGYTF
TRBV18	NA	TRBJ2-3	few	TGTGCCAGCTCACTAGTAGTGTCAGATACGCAGTATTTT	CASSLVVSDTQYF
TRBV6-1	TRBD1	TRBJ2-5	NA	TGTGCCAGCAGTGAAGCGGGACAGGGTGAGACCCAGTACTTC	CASSEAGQGETQYF
TRBV5-4	NA	TRBJ2-2	NA	TGTGCCAGCAGCCCAAGCGGTTCCAACACCGGGGAGCTGTTTTTT	CASSPSGSNTGELFF
TRBV7-6	NA	TRBJ1-1	NA	TGTGCCAGCAGCTTAAGTCCAGGCAGTGAAGCTTTCTTT	CASSLSPGSEAFF
TRBV4-1	TRBD2	TRBJ2-5	NA	TGCGCCAGCAGCCAAGCAGGGAGGGCGGTCCAAGAGACCCAGTACTTC	CASSQAGRAVQETQYF
TRBV4-1	NA	TRBJ2-1	NA	TGCGCCAGCAGCCCCGCCGGCGGCCTATTAGATGAGCAGTTCTTC	CASSPAGGLLDEQFF
TRBV5-4	TRBD2	TRBJ2-5	NA	TGTGCCAGCAGCTTAGTAGCGGGAGGAAGTGAGCAGTACTTC	CASSLVAGGSEQYF
TRBV18	NA	TRBJ2-7	NA	TGTGCCAGCTCACCCGAGGGGGCTAGCGTCTACGAGCAGTACTTC	CASSPEGASVYEQYF
TRBV7-9	TRBD1	TRBJ2-7	once	TGTGCCAGCAGCTTTCGGGGACAGGGCTACTACGAGCAGTACTTC	CASSFRGQGYYEQYF
TRBV5-1	TRBD1	TRBJ2-2	once	TGCGCCAGCAGAGGACAGGGTGTCACCGGGGAGCTGTTTTTT	CASRGQGVTGELFF
TRBV2	TRBD1	TRBJ2-4	once	TGTGCCAGCAGTGGTTTTTTAGGCAGGGGGCTAGACAAAAACATTCAGTACTTC	CASSGFLGRGLDKNIQYF
TRBV10-3	NA	TRBJ2-6	NA	TGTGCCATCAGCGAAGAGGGTATTGGGGCCAACGTCCTGACTTTC	CAISEEGIGANVLTF
TRBV29-1	TRBD1	TRBJ2-2	NA	TGCAGCGTTGCAGGGGGCAACACCGGGGAGCTGTTTTTT	CSVAGGNTGELFF
TRBV9	NA	TRBJ2-1	few	TGTGCCAGCAGCGTGGCCAGCGAGGACAATGAGCAGTTCTTC	CASSVASEDNEQFF
TRBV2	NA	TRBJ2-5	NA	TGTGCCAGCAGTGAATTGGGCAGCCTATCGGAGACCCAGTACTTC	CASSELGSLSETQYF
TRBV2	NA	TRBJ1-1	NA	TGTGCCAGCAGAGTGATCGGGAGTATGAACACTGAAGCTTTCTTT	CASRVIGSMNTEAFF
TRBV11-3	NA	TRBJ2-1	NA	TGTGCCAGCAGCCGGGACATCAATGAGCAGTTCTTC	CASSRDINEQFF
TRBV18	TRBD1	TRBJ2-3	NA	TGTGCCAGCTCACCACCGTCACAGGGGTCAGATACGCAGTATTTT	CASSPPSQGSDTQYF
TRBV28	NA	TRBJ2-2	NA	TGTGCCAGCAGTTTAGGTCCAGGGGTTGAGACCGGGGAGCTGTTTTTT	CASSLGPGVETGELFF
TRBV9	NA	TRBJ1-3	once	TGTGCCAGCCGTGGGGAGAGCTCTGGAAACACCATATATTTT	CASRGESSGNTIYF
TRBV2	TRBD1	TRBJ2-7	NA	TGTGCCAGCAGTGACGGGACAGGATCCTACGAGCAGTACTTC	CASSDGTGSYEQYF
TRBV7-9	TRBD2	TRBJ2-5	NA	TGTTCCAGCAGCTTAGGGACGACTAGCTATATAACCCAGTACTTC	CSSSLGTTSYITQYF
TRBV4-2	NA	TRBJ2-2	NA	TGTGCCAGCAGCCAAGATTCAGGGGAGCTGTTTTTT	CASSQDSGELFF
TRBV5-6	TRBD2	TRBJ2-1	NA	TGTGCCAGCGGGGTAGCAGCGGGGGGGGTCACGGAGCAGTTCTTC	CASGVAAGGVTEQFF
TRBV7-6	NA	TRBJ2-5	NA	TGTGCCAGCAGCTTAAACGGGGGTGGGGTAAGGGAGACCCAGTACTTC	CASSLNGGGVRETQYF
TRBV5-4	NA	TRBJ2-3	NA	TGTGCCAGCAGCTTGCCAGGTACAGATACGCAGTATTTT	CASSLPGTDTQYF
TRBV10-3	TRBD1	TRBJ1-6	NA	TGTGCCGTCCAAGGGGGCAGGGGAAATTCACCCCTCCACTTT	CAVQGGRGNSPLHF
TRBV7-9	NA	TRBJ2-7	NA	TGTTCCAGCAGCTTAGATAGGGGAGGCGAGCAGTACTTC	CSSSLDRGGEQYF
TRBV7-9	NA	TRBJ2-3	NA	TGTGCCAGCAGCTTAAGCCCAGGGGTAGATACGCAGTATTTT	CASSLSPGVDTQYF
TRBV5-4	NA	TRBJ2-7	once	TGTGCCAGCAGCTTGAGGCAGGGGAATGCCTACGAGCAGTACTTC	CASSLRQGNAYEQYF
TRBV5-6	TRBD1	TRBJ2-2	NA	TGTGCCAGCAGCTTTCCGGGACAGGCTAACACCGGGGAGCTGTTTTTT	CASSFPGQANTGELFF
TRBV11-1	TRBD1	TRBJ2-1	NA	TGTGCCAGCAGCCAAAATCTGGGACAGGTCTACAATGAGCAGTTCTTC	CASSQNLGQVYNEQFF
TRBV11-2	NA	TRBJ2-2	once	TGTGCCAGCCTAGATGACGGGGAGCTGTTTTTT	CASLDDGELFF
TRBV9	TRBD1	TRBJ1-1	NA	TGTGCCAGCAGCGCGGGACAGGGTGTGAGCACTGAAGCTTTCTTT	CASSAGQGVSTEAFF
TRBV4-1	TRBD1	TRBJ1-1	NA	TGCGCCAGCAGCCAAGGACAGGGGGGCTCTAGGGCCACTGAAGCTTTCTTT	CASSQGQGGSRATEAFF
TRBV30	NA	TRBJ1-1	few	TGTGCCTGGCAAATAAGAGGATCGCTGGACACTGAAGCTTTCTTT	CAWQIRGSLDTEAFF
TRBV2	TRBD2	TRBJ2-1	NA	TGTGCCAGCAGACGGGAGGGCAATGAGCAGTTCTTC	CASRREGNEQFF
TRBV7-6	NA	TRBJ1-3	NA	TGTGCCAGCAGCTTAGCGCACAGCCGCTCTGGAAACACCATATATTTT	CASSLAHSRSGNTIYF
TRBV5-6	TRBD2	TRBJ2-7	NA	TGTGCCAGCAGCTTGAAGTGGGGTAGCGGGAGACTCGAGCAGTACTTC	CASSLKWGSGRLEQYF
TRBV7-8	TRBD2	TRBJ2-1	NA	TGTGCCAGCAGCTCGAGCGGGAGAACCTACAATGAGCAGTTCTTC	CASSSSGRTYNEQFF
TRBV6-1	NA	TRBJ1-3	NA	TGTGCCAGCAGCCGAGGGGGAAACTCTGGAAACACCATATATTTT	CASSRGGNSGNTIYF
TRBV5-1	TRBD2	TRBJ2-5	NA	TGCGCCAGCAGCGAATCGGGAGGGGCAGAGACCCAGTACTTC	CASSESGGAETQYF
TRBV30	NA	TRBJ1-5	few	TGTGCCTGGTCCGGGCGGGCGGATCAGCCCCAGCATTTT	CAWSGRADQPQHF
TRBV28	TRBD2	TRBJ2-7	NA	TGTGCCAGCATCGGACTAGCCGATAAGCAGTACTTC	CASIGLADKQYF
TRBV5-1	NA	TRBJ2-2	NA	TGCGCCAGCAGCTACGGGACACCTCCGAACACCGGGGAGCTGTTTTTT	CASSYGTPPNTGELFF
TRBV7-9	TRBD1	TRBJ2-5	NA	TGTGCCAGCAAAGGACAGGGGACAGAGACCCAGTACTTC	CASKGQGTETQYF
TRBV28	TRBD2	TRBJ2-7	NA	TGTGCCAGCGCTGGGACTAGCGGGAGCTACGAGCAGTACTTC	CASAGTSGSYEQYF
TRBV9	TRBD2	TRBJ2-3	NA	TGTGCCAGCAGCGTATTGGAGCGGGAGTTGTCAGATACGCAGTATTTT	CASSVLERELSDTQYF
TRBV30	NA	TRBJ1-5	NA	TGTGCCTGGAATGAGGGTGTTAGTGGTCAGCCCCAGCATTTT	CAWNEGVSGQPQHF
TRBV10-1	NA	TRBJ1-5	NA	TGCGCCAGGTATAGCAATCAGCCCCAGCATTTT	CARYSNQPQHF
TRBV29-1	NA	TRBJ2-7	NA	TGCAGCGTCTTGACAGGAAACGAGCAGTACTTC	CSVLTGNEQYF
TRBV9	NA	TRBJ2-5	NA	TGTGCCAGCAGCGTATTAGGTCTGGGACTCCAAGAGACCCAGTACTTC	CASSVLGLGLQETQYF
TRBV4-2	TRBD2	TRBJ2-2	NA	TGTGCCAGCAGCCAAGGATGGACTAGCGGGCGGAACACCGGGGAGCTGTTTTTT	CASSQGWTSGRNTGELFF